This T cell receptor (beta chain) is from a study of T cell repertoires in cytomegalovirus infection (dated by TCRdb to about 2019). Describing the broader study: Peptide stimulations targeted recently identified HLA-C-restricted CMV epitopes, whose presentation resists viral immunomodulation, together with well-studied HLA-B-restricted epitopes. Donor HLA type was relevant to the analysis, because carriage of CMV infection together with the matching HLA type was indicated by public TCR beta signatures. Points the paper makes about the study in general: The ex vivo response was dominated by HLA-C-restricted CMV-specific TCR beta clonotypes, which also provided the single most frequent clonotype in two of eight donors. In both this cohort and an independent roughly 350-donor cohort, the cumulative frequency of public TCR beta family members distinguished carriers of CMV infection plus the relevant HLA type.

Of note for this clonotype: This clone's antigen is unknown. No clone much larger than this one lies a single base away; base qualities are absent.

The CDR3 sequence holds 15 residues, the cysteine and valine included. Only CDR3 DNA remains: 45 bases, in frame from the first base. Compared with germline, V lacks 6 bases and J lacks 3 bases; bases without a gene match: 10. The germline V gene yields SNHLY for CDR1 and FYNNEI for CDR2. Reading the label with the study, this specimen's treatment or condition is: in vitro stimulation with specific CMV peptide epitopes to enrich CMV-specific T cells. Sequencing instrument: Illumina HiSeq 1500. TCRdb itself trimmed the public reads at Q25 with fastp, ran MiXCR and retained productive beta chains. For every CDR3 protein sequence, its rows merge into one entry that carries the most common genes and DNA. This sample lists about 500,000 distinct CDR3 sequences; about 33% were detected once. The ten largest clones take up roughly 15% of the sample.

The starting material was cultured PBMCs, obtained from culture after CMV antigen stimulation. Recombination joined TRBV2 with TRBJ2-7; TRBD1 agrees with 8 junctional bases. The sequence was obtained from a human donor in good health (CMV status not recorded). Some clones in this sample may be carry-over from other donors' samples. The CDR3 region reads CASSLSTGGLYEQYV. The bases read TGTGCCAGCAGCCTTAGTACAGGGGGGCTCTACGAGCAGTACGTC.